Below are 25 T cell receptor beta chains sequenced from a single sample in a study of blood T cell repertoires in COVID-19. Libraries were prepared by immunoSEQ multiplex PCR; TCRdb keeps only in-frame clonotypes and omits some of them. The sample includes over 150,000 clones, approximately 91% of them seen just once. The sample taken for sequencing was peripheral blood. These receptors came from a man aged 50-60 years with acute or convalescent COVID-19.

This rearrangement joins TRBV30 to TRBJ2-2; D is perhaps TRBD1 (6 bases). The CDR3 runs to 13 residues. Between the trimmed V and J ends, which lost 2 bases and 9 bases, there was a span of 13 bases. The germline gives CDR1 GTSNPN, CDR2 SVGIG (reference sequence). The CDR3 DNA follows: TGTGCCTGGAGTCAAGGGGGAATCCGGGAGCTGTTTTTT. Encoded protein: CAWSQGGIRELFF.

The rearrangement links TRBV29-1 to TRBJ1-1; D not resolved. Between the trimmed V and J ends, which lost 7 bases and 2 bases, there was a span of 5 bases. In germline, CDR1 is SQVTM, CDR2 ANQGSEA. This CDR3 comprises 10 residues. CDR3 region: CSAQNTEAFF. As DNA, the CDR3 is TGCAGCGCCCAAAACACTGAAGCTTTCTTT. Full variable domain (rest looked up from reference TRBV29-1 and TRBJ1-1): SAVISQKPSRDICQRGTSLTIQCQVDSQVTMMFWYRQQPGQSLTLIATANQGSEATYESGFVIDKFPISRPNLTFSTLTVSNMSPEDSSIYLCSAQNTEAFFGQGTRLTVV.

The J gene is TRBJ2-3, the V gene TRBV5-1; 10 nucleotides match TRBD2. The CDR3 contains 14 residues. CDR1 and CDR2 from the germline V gene are SGHRS and YFSETQ. J was trimmed by 5 bases and V by 7 bases; bases with no gene match: 7. In DNA, the CDR3 is TGCGCCAGCTCTAGCGGGAGTGAAGGAGATACGCAGTATTTT. Translated, it gives CASSSGSEGDTQYF.

The V gene is TRBV24-1, the J gene TRBJ2-3; D is possibly TRBD2 (6 bases). V lost 2 bases and J lost 0, with 8 bases in between. Germline CDR1 KGHDR, CDR2 SFDVKD. The CDR3 length is 15 residues. Written as DNA, the CDR3 is TGTGCCACCAGTGATTGGGGGGTTAGCACAGATACGCAGTATTTT. Its translation: CATSDWGVSTDTQYF.

This clone appeared a single time. The chain is built from TRBV6-4 and TRBJ2-3; TRBD2 matches 10 bases. The germline V gene encodes CDR1 MRHNA and CDR2 SNTAGT. CDR3 length: 17 amino acids. After removal of 0 bases from V and 5 bases from J, the junction contained 8 bases not matched to a gene. The CDR3, as DNA: TGTGCCAGCAGTGACTCCACCGGGCCTAGCGGGGGAGATACGCAGTATTTT. Its translation: CASSDSTGPSGGDTQYF.

The J gene is TRBJ2-3, the V gene TRBV27; TRBD2 might be the D (6 bases). The length of the CDR3 is 15 residues. V gave up 5 bases and J gave up 0 bases, with 12 bases separating them. Germline V gene lookup returns CDR1 MNHEY and CDR2 SMNVEV (reference sequence). In nucleotides, the CDR3 is TGTGCCAGCAGTGGGGACTTCCCTAGCACAGATACGCAGTATTTT. This encodes CASSGDFPSTDTQYF.

V is TRBV29-1 and J is TRBJ1-4; the match to TRBD1 covers 11 bases. CDR3 length: 18 amino acids. Losses at the gene ends were 1 base for V and 2 bases for J; bases not matched to a gene: 9. Germline assignment: CDR1 SQVTM and CDR2 ANQGSEA. The CDR3 loop is CSVEGRTGGAVTNEKLFF. In nucleotides, the CDR3 is TGCAGCGTTGAAGGCCGGACAGGGGGCGCGGTGACTAATGAAAAACTGTTTTTT.

This clone was observed once. The same CDR3 arises from other DNA sequences in this sample as well. The gene calls are TRBV7-2 and TRBJ1-1; 7 bases line up with TRBD1. The germline CDR1 and CDR2 sequences are SGHTA and FQGNSA. The length of the CDR3 is 15 residues. V shed 5 bases and J 0 bases; nucleotides not matched to a gene: 6. CDR3 DNA sequence: TGTGCCAGCAGCACTTGGACAGGTTTGAACACTGAAGCTTTCTTT. Protein product: CASSTWTGLNTEAFF.

The chain recombines TRBV7-2 with TRBJ1-2; D remains unclear. Germline V CDR1 and CDR2: SGHTA, FQGNSA. The CDR3 is 14 amino acids. The V end lost 5 bases, the J end lost 7 bases, and 17 bases lay between the germline ends. This chain's CDR3 is CASSPPDGRGGYTF. In DNA form, the CDR3 reads TGTGCCAGCAGCCCACCCGACGGAAGAGGTGGCTACACCTTC.

This sequence joins TRBV30 and TRBJ1-6, with D hard to call. CDR1 and CDR2 from the germline V gene are GTSNPN and SVGIG (reference sequence). V was cut by 4 bases and J by 9 bases, with 16 bases left in between. This CDR3 is 14 amino acids long. The CDR3 nucleotides read TGTGCCTGGACGCCTGCGGGGTCGGGTTCACCCCTCCACTTT. Translation gives CAWTPAGSGSPLHF.

This clone was seen once. The rearrangement links TRBV30 to TRBJ1-2; D is ambiguous. CDR1 is GTSNPN, CDR2 SVGIG, per germline (reference sequence). The CDR3 is 13 residues long. Trimming took off 0 bases at V and 8 bases at J, with 13 bases between the two ends. CDR3 nucleotide sequence: TGTGCCTGGAGTGTATTCGCAGGCGCCGGCTACACCTTC. It encodes CAWSVFAGAGYTF.

The chain uses TRBV5-1 and TRBJ2-1, with TRBD2 matching 9 bases. The CDR3 length is 16 residues. Trimming removed 4 bases from V and 7 bases from J; junction bases left unmatched: 12. The germline V gene has CDR1 SGHRS and CDR2 YFSETQ. The CDR3 protein is CASSGGLAQILNEQFF. The CDR3 DNA is TGCGCCAGCAGCGGTGGACTAGCGCAGATCTTGAATGAGCAGTTCTTC.

V is TRBV13 and J is TRBJ2-3; D unresolved. V lost 5 bases and J 6 bases, leaving 12 bases between the germline ends. CDR3 size: 13 residues. The germline V gene has CDR1 PRHDT and CDR2 FYEKMQ (reference sequence). Here the CDR3 reads CASSVPPVDTQYF. The CDR3 DNA sequence: TGTGCCAGCAGCGTACCACCGGTGGATACGCAGTATTTT.

In nucleotides, the CDR3 is TGCGCCAGCAGCTTGGGGGGCTTTTACAGGGGTACAGATTCACCCCTCCACTTT. It translates to CASSLGGFYRGTDSPLHF. The rearrangement joins TRBV5-1 to TRBJ1-6, with TRBD1 identical over 7 bases. The CDR3 sequence is 18 residues long. The V gene's germline CDR1 is SGHRS and CDR2 YFSETQ. Trimming removed 0 bases from V and 8 bases from J; junction bases left unmatched: 14.

V is TRBV5-5 and J is TRBJ2-1; TRBD2 might be the D (5 bases). V lost 3 bases and J 0 bases, leaving 13 bases between the germline ends. Germline-derived CDR1 and CDR2 are SGHKS and YYEKEE (reference sequence). This CDR3 has 16 residues. The CDR3 sequence is CASSSQRSSSYNEQFF. In DNA, the CDR3 is TGTGCCAGCAGCTCGCAGCGGAGTAGCTCCTACAATGAGCAGTTCTTC.

The V gene is TRBV7-3, the J gene TRBJ1-1; unclear D gene. CDR1 SGHTA and CDR2 FQGTGA come from the germline V gene. V was shortened by 5 bases and J by 3 bases, with 10 bases between the two germline ends. The CDR3 runs to 13 residues. CDR3 coding DNA: TGTGCCAGCAGCCCCAGTATGGACACTGAAGCTTTCTTT. Its translation is CASSPSMDTEAFF.

Only one count was recorded for this clone. The chain combines TRBV6-5 with TRBJ2-7, with D maybe TRBD1 (5 bases). Germline V gene data show CDR1 as MNHEY and CDR2 as SVGAGI. V was pared by 7 bases and J by 7 bases, with 14 bases between. The CDR3 length is 12 residues. As DNA, the CDR3 is TGTGCCAGCACTGGCCCAGCAGGGGAGCAGTACGTC. It codes for CASTGPAGEQYV.

V usage is TRBV7-2 and J usage is TRBJ2-5, with 8 bases fitting TRBD2. This CDR3 spans 16 amino acids. The V segment lost 4 bases and the J segment 2 bases; nucleotides outside the gene matches: 9. The V gene's germline CDR1 is SGHTA and CDR2 FQGNSA. CDR3 protein: CASSSQRGRLQETQYF. The CDR3 nucleotides are TGTGCCAGCAGCTCCCAGCGGGGGAGACTGCAAGAGACCCAGTACTTC.

The chain couples TRBV10-3 to TRBJ1-4, with a weak D call TRBD1 (6 bases). Per the germline V gene, CDR1 is ENHRY and CDR2 is SYGVKD. There are 14 residues in the CDR3. V was shortened by 3 bases and J by 8 bases, with 13 bases between the two germline ends. The CDR3 reads CAISENRESEKLFF. CDR3 coding DNA: TGTGCCATCAGTGAAAACAGGGAATCGGAAAAACTGTTTTTT.

This chain links TRBV5-1 with TRBJ2-3; D possibly corresponds to TRBD2 (6 bases). Germline CDR1 is SGHRS and CDR2 is YFSETQ. The CDR3 is made up of 14 amino acids. V was cut by 1 base and J by 2 bases, with 8 bases left in between. The DNA of the CDR3 is TGCGCCAGCAGCTTGTGGGGGGTCACAGATACGCAGTATTTT. Translating gives CASSLWGVTDTQYF.

This chain uses TRBV5-6 with TRBJ2-7; 7 bases are shared with TRBD1. Germline assignment: CDR1 SGHDT and CDR2 YYEEEE. The CDR3 contains 14 residues. J gave up 4 bases and V 0 bases, and 4 bases lay outside the gene matches. CDR3 bases: TGTGCCAGCAGCTTGGTAGGGGGCGAGTACGAGCAGTACTTC. Translated, it gives CASSLVGGEYEQYF.

The chain employs TRBV6-6 and TRBJ1-2, with 7 bases that match TRBD1. The J segment lost 4 bases and the V segment lost 0 bases, leaving 2 bases of the junction unmatched. The CDR3 spans 14 residues. The germline CDR1 and CDR2 sequences are MNHNY and SVGAGI (reference sequence). This CDR3 is CASSYSQGGYGYTF. CDR3 DNA sequence: TGTGCCAGCAGTTACTCTCAGGGGGGCTATGGCTACACCTTC.

This clone was observed once. V and J are TRBV10-2 and TRBJ2-7; TRBD1 matches at 7 bases. The CDR3 is 14 residues long. J was trimmed by 1 base and V by 5 bases; bases with no gene match: 5. The germline V gene has CDR1 WSHSY and CDR2 SAAADI. The CDR3 DNA reads TGCGCCAGCAGTCCACAGGGGAAATCCTACGAGCAGTACGTC. Its translation: CASSPQGKSYEQYV.

This clone has more than one count but fewer than ten. The chain recombines TRBV5-5 with TRBJ1-2, with TRBD1 identical over 7 bases. CDR3 length equals 14 residues. Germline trimming cut 4 bases from V and 5 bases from J; bases unmatched to any gene: 8. From germline, CDR1 is SGHKS and CDR2 YYEKEE (reference sequence). CDR3 in DNA: TGTGCCAGCAGCGATTCACAGGGGAATTATGGCTACACCTTC. Protein sequence: CASSDSQGNYGYTF.

The chain links TRBV7-2 to TRBJ2-5, with 10 bases aligning to TRBD2. CDR3 length: 14 amino acids. The junction had 4 bases not matched to a gene; V was cut back by 5 bases and J by 4 bases. From germline, CDR1 is SGHTA and CDR2 FQGNSA. The CDR3 loop is CASSASGGAETQYF. CDR3 sequence (DNA): TGTGCCAGCAGCGCCAGCGGGGGGGCAGAGACCCAGTACTTC.